The rows below give T cell receptor beta chains drawn from one sample of a study of cytomegalovirus exposure and HLA in healthy donors. Profiling relied on immunoSEQ multiplex PCR, and the TCRdb table lists in-frame clones only, not all of them. The sample has approximately 150,000 clones; roughly 80% are singletons. Source material: PBMCs. Receptors originate from a male donor in good health and CMV-seronegative. Both conserved end residues are part of each CDR3. A D gene is named only where the DNA matches it firmly. Part of the rows lack a size; the others show once, few, many or a class for expanded clones.

size	V	D	J	CDR3	DNA
.	TRBV10-3	TRBD1	TRBJ1-2	CAISTGGPYGYTF	TGTGCCATCAGTACAGGGGGCCCCTATGGCTACACCTTC
.	TRBV9	TRBD1	TRBJ1-1	CASSVEPGTALNTEAFF	TGTGCCAGCAGCGTAGAGCCCGGGACAGCTTTGAACACTGAAGCTTTCTTT
.	TRBV7-9	.	TRBJ1-4	CASSSLARADRKKLFF	TGTGCCAGCAGCTCCCTGGCGAGGGCGGATCGGAAAAAACTGTTTTTT
.	TRBV5-4	.	TRBJ1-6	CASSWGGGKNSPLHF	TGTGCCAGCAGCTGGGGCGGGGGTAAGAATTCACCCCTCCACTTT
.	TRBV9	TRBD1	TRBJ1-3	CASSVGPRTGVGNTIYF	TGTGCCAGCAGCGTAGGCCCGCGGACAGGGGTTGGAAACACCATATATTTT
.	TRBV27	.	TRBJ2-2	CASRDSNTGELFF	TGTGCCAGCAGGGACAGCAACACCGGGGAGCTGTTTTTT
.	TRBV5-1	TRBD1	TRBJ1-2	CASSLGQGIYGYTF	TGCGCCAGCAGCTTGGGACAGGGGATCTATGGCTACACCTTC
.	TRBV5-1	TRBD2	TRBJ2-5	CASSGDLAGGRETQYF	TGCGCCAGCAGCGGGGATCTAGCGGGGGGGCGTGAGACCCAGTACTTC
.	TRBV2	.	TRBJ2-7	CASRDFVSSYEQYF	TGTGCCAGCCGGGACTTCGTCAGCTCCTACGAGCAGTACTTC
.	TRBV5-1	.	TRBJ1-2	CASSLSQGNGYTF	TGCGCCAGCAGCTTGTCGCAGGGCAATGGCTACACCTTC
.	TRBV9	.	TRBJ1-2	CASSVLRDNPRGYTF	TGTGCCAGCAGCGTACTCCGGGACAACCCTCGGGGCTACACCTTC
once	TRBV5-6	.	TRBJ2-7	CASSLSGQYYEQYF	TGTGCCAGCAGCTTGTCCGGACAGTACTACGAGCAGTACTTC
.	TRBV5-5	.	TRBJ1-2	CASSLSTETYYTF	TGTGCCAGCAGCTTGTCCACAGAGACCTACTACACCTTC
.	TRBV27	.	TRBJ1-5	CASSPLTGYFINTQHF	TGTGCCAGCAGCCCACTGACAGGTTATTTCATCAATACGCAGCATTTT
.	TRBV10-1	.	TRBJ1-1	CASSRHAGRGLNTEAFF	TGCGCCAGCAGCCGACATGCGGGACGGGGTTTGAACACTGAAGCTTTCTTT
.	TRBV27	TRBD1	TRBJ1-5	CASSFRQGRNQPQHF	TGTGCCAGCAGTTTTCGACAGGGGCGCAATCAGCCCCAGCATTTT
few	TRBV19	.	TRBJ1-2	CASSMGQGTITANYGYTF	TGTGCCAGTAGTATGGGGCAGGGAACCATAACAGCTAACTATGGCTACACCTTC
.	TRBV5-1	.	TRBJ1-5	CASSLEPQNSNQPQHF	TGCGCCAGCAGCTTGGAACCGCAGAATAGCAATCAGCCCCAGCATTTT
few	TRBV14	TRBD1	TRBJ2-7	CASSPDRGVVVPREQYF	TGTGCCAGCAGCCCCGACAGGGGAGTGGTGGTTCCGAGGGAGCAGTACTTC
.	TRBV21-1	.	TRBJ2-1	CASPRGSGADNEQFF	TGTGCCAGCCCGCGAGGTAGCGGGGCTGACAATGAGCAGTTCTTC
.	TRBV9	TRBD1	TRBJ2-5	CASSVGAGQGAQETQYF	TGTGCCAGCAGCGTAGGGGCGGGACAGGGGGCTCAAGAGACCCAGTACTTC
once	TRBV5-1	TRBD1	TRBJ1-1	CASSLNQGAVTEAFF	TGCGCCAGCAGCTTGAATCAGGGGGCGGTAACTGAAGCTTTCTTT
.	TRBV7-6	.	TRBJ2-2	CASSQSGSGELFF	TGTGCCAGCAGTCAGAGCGGTTCCGGGGAGCTGTTTTTT